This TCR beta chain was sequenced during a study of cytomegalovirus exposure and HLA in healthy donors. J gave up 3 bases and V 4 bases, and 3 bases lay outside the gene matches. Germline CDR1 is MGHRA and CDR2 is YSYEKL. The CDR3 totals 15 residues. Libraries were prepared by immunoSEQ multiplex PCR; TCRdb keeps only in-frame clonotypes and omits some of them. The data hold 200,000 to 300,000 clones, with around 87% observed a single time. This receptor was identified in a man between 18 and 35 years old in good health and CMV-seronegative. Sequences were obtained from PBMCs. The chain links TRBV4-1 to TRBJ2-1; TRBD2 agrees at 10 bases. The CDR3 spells CASSRLAGVYNEQFF. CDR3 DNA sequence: TGCGCCAGCAGCCGGCTAGCGGGAGTCTACAATGAGCAGTTCTTC.